The rows below give T cell receptor beta chains drawn from one sample of a study of primary melanoma T cells and metastatic recurrence. The repertoire was sequenced with immunoSEQ multiplex PCR; TCRdb's copy has only in-frame clones and lacks some. The sample contains roughly 1,200 clones, 87% of which appear only once. The sequencing sample was made of melanoma tumor tissue. These receptor sequences come from a human donor with melanoma. Each CDR3 is given with its conserved first and last residue. A D gene is named only where the DNA matches it firmly. Clone size is given for some rows only: seen once, a few or many times, or a class if the clone is expanded.

clone size,J gene,V gene,D gene,CDR3 DNA,CDR3 protein
-,TRBJ1-2,TRBV6-4,-,TGTGCCAGCAGCAGCCTGGGTGGCTACACCTTC,CASSSLGGYTF
-,TRBJ1-1,TRBV6-8,-,TGTGCCATCGATGGCGTGGGAAACACTGAAGCTTTCTTT,CAIDGVGNTEAFF
-,TRBJ1-1,TRBV19,TRBD1,TGTGCCAGTAGTTCGGGGGACAGTGAAGACACTGAAGCTTTCTTT,CASSSGDSEDTEAFF
-,TRBJ2-5,TRBV6-8,TRBD2,TGTGCCAGCAGTTACTCGATTGGCGGGAGGGCGGCTGAGACCCAGTACTTC,CASSYSIGGRAAETQYF
-,TRBJ2-6,TRBV18,-,TGTGCCAGCTCGCCAGTAGATTCTGGGGCCAACGTCCTGACTTTC,CASSPVDSGANVLTF
-,TRBJ1-3,TRBV5-1,-,TGCGCCAGCAGCTTGGAGGTCAACTCTGGAAACACCATATATTTT,CASSLEVNSGNTIYF
-,TRBJ1-1,TRBV6-8,-,TGTGCCAGCAGTTACTCGGGAAGAGGGAAAGGAGGCACTGAAGCTTTCTTT,CASSYSGRGKGGTEAFF
-,TRBJ2-7,TRBV2,TRBD1,TGTGCCAGCAGTGTTCCGGGACAGGGCACCTACGAGCAGTACTTC,CASSVPGQGTYEQYF
-,TRBJ2-3,TRBV28,-,TGTGCCAGCAGTTCCCGGAGCGGGTATCAGCCCCAGTATTTT,CASSSRSGYQPQYF
-,TRBJ1-2,TRBV29-1,-,TGCAGCGTTGAAGGGGCAGAAAGCTATGGCTACACCTTC,CSVEGAESYGYTF
-,TRBJ1-2,TRBV14,-,TGTGCCAGCAGCCAAAACGGAGACTATGGCTACACCTTC,CASSQNGDYGYTF
-,TRBJ2-3,TRBV15,TRBD2,TGTGCCACCAGCACGGGAGGGCCGCAAGATACGCAGTATTTT,CATSTGGPQDTQYF
-,TRBJ2-5,TRBV18,-,TGTGCCAGCTCACCATCGGGAGAGACCCAGTACTTC,CASSPSGETQYF
-,TRBJ2-1,TRBV6-8,-,TGTGCCAGCAATGATAAGACCGGGACTCCCTCCAATGAGCAGTTCTTC,CASNDKTGTPSNEQFF
-,TRBJ1-5,TRBV7-1,-,TGTGCCAGCAGCCTCACGGGAGCCCAGGGGCCCCAGCATTTT,CASSLTGAQGPQHF
-,TRBJ1-1,TRBV15,-,TGTGCCACCAGCAGAGTCAGGGGTGGCACTGAAGCTTTCTTT,CATSRVRGGTEAFF
-,TRBJ2-1,TRBV23-1,TRBD2,TGCGCCAGCAGCCCTTGGACTAGCGGGCCCAATGAGCAGTTCTTC,CASSPWTSGPNEQFF
once,TRBJ2-1,TRBV11-3,TRBD1,TGTGCCAGCACTTGGGGCCACAGGGGGAATGAGCAGTTCTTC,CASTWGHRGNEQFF
-,TRBJ1-1,TRBV11-3,TRBD1,TGTGCCAGCAGCGGCCGGGACAGGAACACTGAAGCTTTCTTT,CASSGRDRNTEAFF
-,TRBJ2-6,TRBV7-6,-,TGTGCCAGCAGCTCCCGACAGTCTGGGGTCAACGTCCTGACTTTC,CASSSRQSGVNVLTF
-,TRBJ2-5,TRBV18,-,TGTGCCAGCACCTCCCCGTACCAAGAGACCCAGTACTTC,CASTSPYQETQYF
-,TRBJ2-1,TRBV22-1,-,TGTGCCAGCAGTTTACACCAGGGACTAGCCTTCAATGAGCAGTTCTTC,CASSLHQGLAFNEQFF
few,TRBJ2-1,TRBV7-6,-,TGTGCCAGCAGCCCACGGGACACCCTACGCTACAATGAGCAGTTCTTC,CASSPRDTLRYNEQFF
once,TRBJ1-1,TRBV14,-,TGTGCCAGCAGCCAAGATCTATTCCGGGAAGGAATGAACACTGAAGCTTTCTTT,CASSQDLFREGMNTEAFF